This TCR beta chain is drawn from a study of lymphopenia after photon versus proton radiotherapy. In this sample, this clone turned up once. Clones were read by immunoSEQ multiplex PCR, and TCRdb kept only the in-frame ones, dropping some. The sample carries more than 20,000 clones, around four fifths recorded once. Trimming removed 0 bases from V and 15 bases from J; junction bases left unmatched: 23. In germline, CDR1 is MRHNA, CDR2 SNTAGT. This CDR3 is 18 amino acids long. The chain links TRBV6-4 to TRBJ2-1, with 7 bases fitting TRBD2. This TCR came from a woman in her 50s with pancreatic cancer. Sequencing used peripheral blood, obtained from a patient treated with photon-based radiotherapy. The chain's CDR3 is CASSDSVGVGRERVVLFF. The CDR3 bases are TGTGCCAGCAGTGACTCTGTGGGCGTCGGGCGGGAGAGGGTCGTACTGTTCTTC.